A selection of T cell receptor beta chains follows, all from one sample in a study of T cells in Graves' hyperthyroidism and ophthalmopathy. TCRdb ran MiXCR on the multiplex PCR reads and lists one entry per CDR3 protein. This sample has 530,000 or so distinct CDR3 sequences, with around 42% found just once. The sequencing input was peripheral blood or thyroid tissue (not recorded which). These receptors all come from a woman between 18 and 29 years old with Graves' hyperthyroidism. Each CDR3 is given with its conserved first and last residue. A D gene is named only where the DNA matches it firmly. A row's size may be missing; if present it is once, few, many or a size class.

TRBD1 | NA | TRBJ1-2 | TRBV2 | CASKSRDRFYGYTF | TGTGCCAGCAAAAGCCGGGACAGGTTCTATGGCTACACCTTC
TRBD2 | NA | TRBJ2-4 | TRBV7-3 | CASSEWGGIQYF | TGTGCCAGCAGCGAATGGGGGGGCATTCAGTACTTC
NA | many | TRBJ1-2 | TRBV29-1 | CSASGDDGYTF | TGCAGCGCTTCAGGGGATGATGGCTACACCTTC
NA | few | TRBJ2-2 | TRBV6-5 | CASSYVLTGELFF | TGTGCCAGCAGTTACGTGCTGACCGGGGAGCTGTTTTTT
TRBD1 | NA | TRBJ2-5 | TRBV29-1 | CSGHRGETQYF | TGCAGCGGACACAGGGGAGAGACCCAGTACTTC
TRBD1 | once | TRBJ2-5 | TRBV20-1 | CSARDRGRALRETQYF | TGCAGTGCCCGGGACAGGGGGAGGGCCCTCCGAGAGACCCAGTACTTC
TRBD2 | NA | TRBJ2-6 | TRBV20-1 | CSFPGLGVNVLTF | TGCAGTTTCCCGGGACTAGGGGTCAACGTCCTGACTTTC
NA | many | TRBJ1-2 | TRBV19 | CASSMGGNGYTF | TGTGCCAGTAGTATGGGAGGGAATGGCTACACCTTC
TRBD2 | NA | TRBJ2-7 | TRBV7-8 | CASSSGLDGRNEQYF | TGTGCCAGCAGCTCTGGACTAGACGGGCGCAATGAGCAGTACTTC
NA | many | TRBJ2-2 | TRBV5-1 | CASSLISGELFF | TGCGCCAGCAGCTTGATATCCGGGGAGCTGTTTTTT
NA | NA | TRBJ1-5 | TRBV5-6 | CASSSEITYEHF | TGTGCCAGCAGCTCCGAAATCACCTACGAGCATTTT
TRBD1 | NA | TRBJ2-7 | TRBV7-6 | CASSFGTGSSYNEQYF | TGTGCCAGCAGCTTCGGGACAGGGAGCTCCTACAATGAGCAGTACTTC
NA | NA | TRBJ1-3 | TRBV7-9 | CASSLLTAWGNTIYF | TGTGCCAGCAGCTTACTTACGGCCTGGGGAAACACCATATATTTT
NA | NA | TRBJ1-2 | TRBV29-1 | CSVEVGNYGYTF | TGCAGCGTTGAAGTGGGGAACTATGGCTACACCTTC
NA | NA | TRBJ1-1 | TRBV7-9 | CASSHRDEQAFF | TGTGCCAGCAGCCATCGGGACGAGCAAGCTTTCTTT
TRBD2 | few | TRBJ2-3 | TRBV29-1 | CSVEASGGTDTQYF | TGCAGCGTTGAGGCTAGCGGGGGCACAGATACGCAGTATTTT
NA | NA | TRBJ1-3 | TRBV7-6 | CASSRGDDSAGNTIYF | TGTGCCAGCAGCAGGGGGGACGACAGTGCTGGAAACACCATATATTTT
TRBD1 | NA | TRBJ2-7 | TRBV29-1 | CSVEDREQYF | TGCAGCGTTGAGGACAGGGAGCAGTACTTC
TRBD2 | NA | TRBJ2-7 | TRBV29-1 | CSVERTSGVSREQYF | TGCAGCGTTGAAAGGACTAGCGGGGTTTCGCGGGAGCAGTACTTC
NA | many | TRBJ2-7 | TRBV7-2 | CASSLDQANYEQYF | TGTGCCAGCAGCTTAGACCAGGCCAACTACGAGCAGTACTTC
NA | NA | TRBJ1-1 | TRBV30 | CAWWTDAFTEAFF | TGTGCCTGGTGGACAGACGCATTCACTGAAGCTTTCTTT
NA | many | TRBJ1-5 | TRBV20-1 | CSARAADYSNQPQHF | TGCAGTGCTAGGGCAGCAGATTATAGCAATCAGCCCCAGCATTTT
NA | many | TRBJ1-4 | TRBV19 | CASSTGEPLMELFF | TGTGCCAGTAGTACAGGGGAACCACTGATGGAACTGTTTTTT
NA | many | TRBJ2-7 | TRBV12-3/TRBV12-4 | CASSELNEQYF | TGTGCCAGCAGCGAATTAAACGAGCAGTACTTC
NA | few | TRBJ2-3 | TRBV24-1 | CATSDSRSSGTDTQYF | TGTGCCACCAGTGATTCCCGGAGTAGCGGCACAGATACGCAGTATTTT
TRBD2 | few | TRBJ2-3 | TRBV7-3 | CASSPWGGGTDTQYF | TGTGCCAGCAGCCCTTGGGGGGGGGGAACAGATACGCAGTATTTT
NA | NA | TRBJ1-1 | TRBV24-1 | CATSESGATEAFF | TGTGCCACCAGTGAGTCAGGGGCAACTGAAGCTTTCTTT
NA | many | TRBJ1-2 | TRBV4-2 | CASSQDWMPDSNYGYTF | TGTGCCAGCAGCCAAGATTGGATGCCAGACTCTAACTATGGCTACACCTTC
TRBD2 | many | TRBJ2-2 | TRBV7-9 | CASSTRGTSETGELFF | TGTGCCAGCAGCACGCGAGGGACTAGTGAAACCGGGGAGCTGTTTTTT
NA | many | TRBJ1-1 | TRBV7-9 | CASNPEGSREAFF | TGTGCCAGCAATCCCGAGGGCTCAAGGGAAGCTTTCTTT
NA | NA | TRBJ2-3 | TRBV7-3 | CASNSHSGSDTQYF | TGTGCCAGCAACTCCCATAGTGGTTCAGATACGCAGTATTTT
NA | many | TRBJ1-4 | TRBV5-5 | CASSLLGTTNEKLFF | TGTGCCAGCAGCTTGCTGGGTACTACTAATGAAAAACTGTTTTTT
NA | NA | TRBJ1-1 | TRBV7-2 | CASGLAGAFF | TGTGCCAGCGGACTAGCGGGAGCTTTCTTT
NA | few | TRBJ2-1 | TRBV20-1 | CSAWANEQFF | TGCAGTGCCTGGGCCAATGAGCAGTTCTTC
TRBD1 | NA | TRBJ1-1 | TRBV29-1 | CSVEGWGQKMNTEAFF | TGCAGCGTTGAAGGTTGGGGACAGAAGATGAACACTGAAGCTTTCTTT
TRBD1 | NA | TRBJ2-2 | TRBV19 | CASSMWQGASTGEPFF | TGTGCCAGTAGTATGTGGCAGGGGGCGAGTACCGGGGAGCCGTTTTTT
NA | NA | TRBJ2-1 | TRBV2 | CASGAPGSYEQFF | TGTGCCAGCGGGGCGCCTGGATCCTACGAGCAGTTCTTC
NA | few | TRBJ2-7 | TRBV18 | CASSPTPVGGRNEQYF | TGTGCCAGCTCACCAACTCCCGTCGGGGGTCGGAACGAGCAGTACTTC
TRBD1 | NA | TRBJ1-2 | TRBV7-2 | CASSPIPGTGIRGYTF | TGTGCCAGCAGCCCAATTCCCGGGACAGGGATCCGAGGCTACACCTTC
TRBD1 | NA | TRBJ2-5 | TRBV5-1 | CANNPGGATETQYF | TGCGCCAACAACCCAGGGGGCGCGACAGAGACCCAGTACTTC
TRBD2 | many | TRBJ2-7 | TRBV5-1 | CASSLTSGTSYEQYF | TGCGCCAGCAGCCTGACTAGCGGGACATCCTACGAGCAGTACTTC
NA | few | TRBJ2-7 | TRBV4-3 | CASSQDRRSRSHEQYF | TGCGCCAGCAGCCAAGATAGGCGGTCCCGAAGCCACGAGCAGTACTTC
NA | NA | TRBJ2-5 | TRBV24-1 | CATSDWGQGSLQETQYF | TGTGCCACCAGTGATTGGGGCCAAGGGTCCCTACAAGAGACCCAGTACTTC
NA | NA | TRBJ1-1 | TRBV10-2 | CASVKGSSTEAFF | TGCGCCAGCGTTAAAGGGAGCTCCACTGAAGCTTTCTTT
NA | NA | TRBJ1-4 | TRBV29-1 | CSVQEVGLAEKLFF | TGCAGCGTCCAGGAGGTTGGGCTTGCCGAAAAACTGTTTTTT
NA | few | TRBJ1-2 | TRBV27 | CASSLSFRGNYGYTF | TGTGCCAGCAGTTTATCTTTCAGGGGTAACTATGGCTACACCTTC
NA | many | TRBJ1-6 | TRBV20-1 | CSASTPGWNSPLHF | TGCAGTGCTAGTACCCCCGGCTGGAATTCACCCCTCCACTTT
TRBD1 | NA | TRBJ2-3 | TRBV10-3 | CAMRQGSTDTQYF | TGTGCCATGCGACAGGGGAGCACAGATACGCAGTATTTT
NA | NA | TRBJ1-1 | TRBV20-1 | CSSGRDTEAFF | TGCAGTTCGGGCAGGGACACTGAAGCTTTCTTT
TRBD1 | NA | TRBJ1-1 | TRBV2 | CASSAMDRVHF | TGTGCCAGCAGTGCGATGGACAGGGTTCATTTT
TRBD1 | NA | TRBJ1-1 | TRBV11-1 | CACNPGQGTEAFF | TGTGCCTGCAATCCGGGACAGGGGACTGAAGCTTTCTTT
NA | many | TRBJ1-1 | TRBV6-2/TRBV6-3 | CASWGTMNTEAFF | TGTGCCAGCTGGGGGACCATGAACACTGAAGCTTTCTTT
TRBD2 | NA | TRBJ2-3 | TRBV7-9 | CASSAGLAGRTDTQYF | TGTGCCAGCAGCGCTGGACTAGCGGGAAGGACAGATACGCAGTATTTT
NA | NA | TRBJ1-6 | TRBV2 | CASTTGGSPLHF | TGTGCCAGCACGACAGGAGGATCACCCCTCCACTTT
NA | few | TRBJ1-3 | TRBV27 | CASSSGARNTIYF | TGTGCCAGCAGTTCGGGGGCGAGAAACACCATATATTTT
TRBD2 | few | TRBJ2-5 | TRBV30 | CAWSILAGGGETQYF | TGTGCCTGGAGTATACTAGCGGGAGGAGGGGAGACCCAGTACTTC